This record covers a single TCR beta chain. Unmatched junction bases numbered 14, after V lost 5 bases and J lost 2 bases. This CDR3 is built from 17 residues. Together with a sample-barcoded 5' primer, a J-beta primer mix was included in a second PCR lasting about 7 to 11 cycles. MiXCR was run by TCRdb on the 5' RACE reads, yielding one entry per CDR3 protein. The data contain some 670,000 distinct CDR3 sequences, about 51% of them singletons. The sample is drawn from a study of blood T cells in healthy people across ages. The receptor's source is a woman older than 75 in good health. The chain is built from TRBV12-3 or TRBV12-4 and TRBJ1-2, with 7 nucleotides matching TRBD1. The specimen was blood. This CDR3 is CASSPQQGLGVNYGYTF. Written as DNA, the CDR3 is TGTGCCAGCAGTCCCCAACAGGGGTTGGGCGTGAACTATGGCTACACCTTC.